These 28 T cell receptor beta chains originate from one sample sequenced in a study of shared clonotypes between healthy human individuals. TCRdb's table, derived via immunoSEQ multiplex PCR, lists solely in-frame clones and lacks some. The sample includes about 2.4 million clones, around 90% of them seen just once. Material for sequencing was naive CD4+ T cells sorted from blood. Subset described: CD45RA+ positively selected. The origin of the receptors is a man between 18 and 35 years old in good health.

Details on this clone: Different DNA sequences within this sample yield the same CDR3. The chain is built from TRBV28 and TRBJ2-3; D is undetermined. The germline V gene encodes CDR1 MDHEN and CDR2 SYDVKM. There are 12 residues in the CDR3. The ends were cut back, 5 bases at V and 0 bases at J, with 3 bases in the middle. The CDR3 coding sequence is TGTGCCAGCAGTGGTAGCACAGATACGCAGTATTTT. Its protein product is CASSGSTDTQYF. Full variable domain (outside the CDR3, taken from reference TRBV28 and TRBJ2-3): DVKVTQSSRYLVKRTGEKVFLECVQDMDHENMFWYRQDPGLGLRLIYFSYDVKMKEKGDIPEGYSVSREKKERFSLILESASTNQTSMYLCASSGSTDTQYFGPGTRLTVL.

This sequence joins TRBV5-1 and TRBJ2-7; D perhaps matches TRBD2 (5 bases). Trimming left V 2 bases short and J 3 bases short, with 12 bases between. Germline CDR1 is SGHRS and CDR2 is YFSETQ. The CDR3 sequence is 14 residues long. The chain's CDR3 is CASSLYDGVYEQYF. As DNA, the CDR3 is TGCGCCAGCAGCTTATACGACGGGGTCTACGAGCAGTACTTC.

This rearrangement joins TRBV6-6 to TRBJ2-3; 7 bases are a match to TRBD2. Losses at the gene ends were 6 bases for V and 10 bases for J; bases not matched to a gene: 10. The germline CDR1 and CDR2 sequences are MNHNY and SVGAGI (reference sequence). The length of the CDR3 is 13 residues. In DNA, the CDR3 is TGTGCCAGCAGCGTCACTAGCGTTGGATCGCAGTATTTT. Its translation: CASSVTSVGSQYF.

This clone was recorded only once. J is TRBJ1-6 and V is TRBV6-5; D remains unclear. The germline V gene has CDR1 MNHEY and CDR2 SVGAGI. The V gene lost 5 bases and the J gene lost 7 bases, with 9 bases spanning the gap. This CDR3 contains 13 residues. CDR3 sequence (DNA): TGTGCCAGCAGTCAAGGACGAAATTCACCCCTCCACTTT. Protein sequence: CASSQGRNSPLHF.

The chain has TRBV19 and TRBJ2-7; 10 bases line up with TRBD2. V trimming: 5 bases; J trimming: 3 bases; junction bases outside the gene matches: 4. The CDR3 length is 14 residues. Germline-derived CDR1 and CDR2 are LNHDA and SQIVND (reference sequence). The CDR3 coding sequence is TGTGCCAGTAGTCATGGGACTAGCGTCTACGAGCAGTACTTC. Translation: CASSHGTSVYEQYF.

The V and J genes are TRBV5-1 and TRBJ1-6; 9 bases match TRBD1. V trimming: 3 bases; J trimming: 10 bases; junction bases outside the gene matches: 8. CDR3 length: 15 residues. CDR1 is SGHRS and CDR2 is YFSETQ in the germline V gene. In DNA, the CDR3 is TGCGCCAGCAGCTCCCCGGGACAGGGTGACTCACCCCTCCACTTT. Amino acids: CASSSPGQGDSPLHF.

V usage is TRBV10-1 and J usage is TRBJ2-3, with 13 positions matching TRBD2. In germline, CDR1 is WNHNN, CDR2 SYGVQD (reference sequence). The CDR3 totals 16 residues. The trim removed 6 bases at V and 3 bases at J, leaving 6 bases unmatched. This CDR3 reads CASSHGLAGVTDTQYF. In DNA, the CDR3 is TGCGCCAGCAGCCACGGACTAGCGGGAGTAACAGATACGCAGTATTTT.

This rearrangement joins TRBV4-3 to TRBJ2-1, with TRBD2 as a possible D gene (6 bases). Germline CDR1 reads LGHNA; CDR2 reads YSLEER. CDR3 length: 16 residues. V shed 4 bases and J shed 0 bases, with 13 bases lying between them. The CDR3 DNA reads TGCGCCAGCAGCCCTACTAGCCCGCACTCCTACAATGAGCAGTTCTTC. Residues: CASSPTSPHSYNEQFF.

The chain links TRBV7-3 to TRBJ2-7; D is unresolved. The V end lost 5 bases, the J end lost 1 base, and 9 bases lay between the germline ends. The CDR3 runs 13 residues. Germline V CDR1 and CDR2: SGHTA, FQGTGA. CDR3 DNA: TGTGCCAGCAGCCTGGCCCTATCCTACGAGCAGTACTTC. Its protein is CASSLALSYEQYF.

The rearrangement uses TRBV7-2 and TRBJ1-3, with a tentative D call TRBD1 (5 bases). Trimming took 5 bases from V and 7 from J, leaving 12 bases between them. Germline CDR1 SGHTA, CDR2 FQGNSA. The CDR3 loop spans 13 amino acids. CDR3 loop: CASSLREVNTIYF. DNA for the CDR3: TGTGCCAGCAGCCTCAGGGAGGTGAACACCATATATTTT.

This chain connects TRBV15 to TRBJ2-7; possibly TRBD2 for D (6 bases). Germline CDR1 LNHNV, CDR2 YYDKDF (reference sequence). The CDR3 runs to 15 residues. Trimming took off 0 bases at V and 6 bases at J, with 15 bases between the two ends. For the CDR3, the DNA is TGTGCCACCAGCAGAGATGGGGCGGGGTTCGCCGAGCAGTACTTC. This codes for CATSRDGAGFAEQYF.

The chain couples TRBV7-2 to TRBJ2-1, with 9 nucleotides matching TRBD1. CDR1 is SGHTA and CDR2 is FQGNSA in the germline V gene. This CDR3 has 15 amino acids. The J segment lost 2 bases and the V segment lost 5 bases, leaving 4 bases of the junction unmatched. CDR3 nucleotides: TGTGCCAGCAGCGAAAACAGGGGGCCCTACAATGAGCAGTTCTTC. Its translation is CASSENRGPYNEQFF. The variable domain in full, with the rest retrieved from reference TRBV7-2 and TRBJ2-1, is GAGVSQSPSNKVTEKGKDVELRCDPISGHTALYWYRQSLGQGLEFLIYFQGNSAPDKSGLPSDRFSAERTGGSVSTLTIQRTQQEDSAVYLCASSENRGPYNEQFFGPGTRLTVL.

The chain has TRBV6-5 and TRBJ2-5; D not resolved. V was pared by 4 bases and J by 5 bases, with 11 bases between. The CDR3 contains 13 residues. Germline CDR1 and CDR2: MNHEY and SVGAGI. CDR3 region: CASSSGIRETQYF. The CDR3 DNA reads as TGTGCCAGCAGTTCAGGAATTCGGGAGACCCAGTACTTC.

This sequence joins TRBV5-4 and TRBJ1-1, with D uncertain. The CDR3 sequence is 12 residues long. From germline, CDR1 is SGHNT and CDR2 YYREEE (reference sequence). V lost 4 bases and J 0 bases, leaving 4 bases between the germline ends. The CDR3 DNA reads as TGTGCCAGCAGCGCTATGAACACTGAAGCTTTCTTT. Translated, it gives CASSAMNTEAFF.

In its sample, this clone was seen once. The rearrangement links TRBV2 to TRBJ1-2; 8 bases are a match to TRBD1. Germline values: CDR1 SNHLY, CDR2 FYNNEI. The J segment lost 1 base and the V segment lost 3 bases, leaving 4 bases of the junction unmatched. There are 15 residues in the CDR3. The CDR3 nucleotides are TGTGCCAGCAGTGACGGGGACAGGATTAACTATGGCTACACCTTC. Translated, it gives CASSDGDRINYGYTF.

This rearrangement joins TRBV29-1 to TRBJ2-6, with a weak D call TRBD1 (6 bases). The CDR3 is 13 amino acids. Deletions cut 6 bases from V and 5 bases from J, with 11 bases between. CDR1 is SQVTM and CDR2 is ANQGSEA in the germline V gene. Here the CDR3 DNA reads TGCAGCGTCCGCCGGGACAGGGCCAACGTCCTGACTTTC. It translates to CSVRRDRANVLTF.

The count of this clone is one. Other DNA sequences in the same sample also yield this CDR3. This rearrangement joins TRBV7-9 to TRBJ2-7; weak D call: TRBD2 (5 bases). The CDR3 contains 15 residues. Trimming removed 1 base from V and 5 bases from J, with 15 bases in between. Germline V gene data show CDR1 as SEHNR and CDR2 as FQNEAQ (reference sequence). The CDR3 DNA sequence: TGTGCCAGCAGCTTAGTTCTAGCTATTCTTGACGAGCAGTACTTC. As protein: CASSLVLAILDEQYF.

V gene TRBV4-3 combines with J gene TRBJ2-1; possibly TRBD1 for D (6 bases). Germline V lookup: CDR1 LGHNA, CDR2 YSLEER. This CDR3 has 12 amino acids. V shed 3 bases and J shed 10 bases, with 10 bases lying between them. In nucleotides, the CDR3 is TGCGCCAGCAGCCAGGGGGCAGACGAGCAGTTCTTC. Translating gives CASSQGADEQFF.

This clone has just one count. The chain employs TRBV6-1 and TRBJ1-2, with D possibly being TRBD1 (5 bases). Germline V gene data show CDR1 as MNHNS and CDR2 as SASEGT. Trimming cost V 2 bases and J 2 bases, with 9 bases left between them. The CDR3 consists of 14 residues. The CDR3 region is CASSEQGTNYGYTF. The CDR3 DNA is TGTGCCAGCAGTGAACAGGGCACAAACTATGGCTACACCTTC.

The chain uses TRBV9 and TRBJ2-1; 8 nucleotides align to TRBD1. The CDR3 totals 14 residues. The J segment lost 6 bases and the V segment lost 3 bases, leaving 5 bases of the junction unmatched. CDR1 and CDR2 (germline): SGDLS, YYNGEE. The CDR3 DNA reads as TGTGCCAGCAGCGCTCAGGGGGCGAGCAATGAGCAGTTCTTC. As protein: CASSAQGASNEQFF.

As to this clone: In the same sample, other DNA sequences code for this CDR3. The chain joins TRBV30 to TRBJ2-7, with D perhaps TRBD1 (5 bases). Trimming stripped 8 bases from V and 0 bases from J, with 11 bases between. Germline CDR1 GTSNPN, CDR2 SVGIG (reference sequence). CDR3 size: 12 residues. The CDR3 here is CAGGRDSYEQYF. The CDR3 coding sequence is TGTGCCGGTGGCAGGGACTCCTACGAGCAGTACTTC.

This clone was recorded once. The chain recombines TRBV11-2 with TRBJ2-7, with 8 bases that match TRBD2. Germline CDR1 SGHAT, CDR2 FQNNGV. The V and J ends lost 0 bases and 2 bases, in that order; junction bases with no gene match: 15. The CDR3 extends over 19 amino acids. CDR3 sequence (DNA): TGTGCCAGCAGCTTAGATTACGCGGGGGGAGGGACCCAGACCTACGAGCAGTACTTC. Protein product: CASSLDYAGGGTQTYEQYF.

This clone appeared once. The chain joins TRBV19 to TRBJ2-2, with D hard to call. The germline CDR1 and CDR2 sequences are LNHDA and SQIVND (reference sequence). V was shortened by 5 bases and J by 6 bases, with 7 bases between the two germline ends. This CDR3 spans 12 amino acids. This chain's CDR3 is CASSYPPGELFF. The CDR3 nucleotides read TGTGCCAGTAGTTACCCGCCCGGGGAGCTGTTTTTT.

The rearrangement uses TRBV29-1 and TRBJ2-3; possibly TRBD1 for D (5 bases). There are 15 residues in the CDR3. CDR1 is SQVTM, CDR2 ANQGSEA, per germline. Trimming cost V 7 bases and J 2 bases, with 19 bases left between them. CDR3 bases: TGCAGCGCACTCAGGCAGGGCAAGACCACAGATACGCAGTATTTT. It encodes CSALRQGKTTDTQYF.

The V gene is TRBV27, the J gene TRBJ1-1; 7 bases are a match to TRBD1. Germline assignment: CDR1 MNHEY and CDR2 SMNVEV (reference sequence). The CDR3 length is 16 residues. V was clipped by 7 bases and J by 1 base; unmatched bases: 12. The CDR3, as DNA: TGTGCCAGCAACCCTGACAGGGCGTTTAAGAACACTGAAGCTTTCTTT. Its translation is CASNPDRAFKNTEAFF.

The rearrangement uses TRBV5-1 and TRBJ2-3; 7 nucleotides line up with TRBD2. The CDR3 totals 18 residues. J was trimmed by 0 bases and V by 0 bases; bases with no gene match: 10. In germline, CDR1 is SGHRS, CDR2 YFSETQ. The CDR3 sequence is CASSLDQASGTSTDTQYF. As DNA, the CDR3 is TGCGCCAGCAGCTTGGATCAGGCTAGCGGCACTAGCACAGATACGCAGTATTTT.

As concerns this clone: This specimen includes other DNA sequences encoding the same CDR3. V and J are TRBV5-1 and TRBJ2-2; possible D gene TRBD1, 6 bases. Germline V lookup: CDR1 SGHRS, CDR2 YFSETQ. V was clipped by 4 bases and J by 1 base, with 11 bases between them. This CDR3 region has 15 residues. The DNA of the CDR3 is TGCGCCAGCAGCCCGCGGACAGAGAACACCGGGGAGCTGTTTTTT. Its protein is CASSPRTENTGELFF.

The gene calls are TRBV10-2 and TRBJ2-2, with 8 bases lining up with TRBD1. The CDR3 runs to 14 residues. V shed 10 bases and J 5 bases; nucleotides not matched to a gene: 9. CDR1 and CDR2 from the germline V gene are WSHSY and SAAADI. This CDR3 is CATRGLGGTGELFF. Written as DNA, the CDR3 is TGCGCCACCAGGGGGCTGGGGGGTACCGGGGAGCTGTTTTTT.